The next 28 T cell receptor beta chains were all read from a single sample in a study of tumor-infiltrating lymphocytes in primary liver carcinoma (dated by TCRdb to 2016 to 2017). Sequencing used an Illumina HiSeq 2500. Using a constant-region primer and ProtoScript II reverse transcriptase, TCRbeta-specific cDNA was reverse-transcribed from about 460 ng total RNA. TCRbeta libraries were built with three nested multiplex PCR rounds, a slightly modified ARM-PCR procedure. Multiplex TRBV1-TRBV30 forward primers and a Cbeta reverse primer were used in the first two PCR rounds, each of which was run for 9 to 11 cycles. Clones were called with MiXCR by TCRdb after fastp trimmed the public reads at Q25, and only in-frame beta chains were retained. Each entry is one CDR3 protein sequence, shown with its most common DNA and genes. Present in this sample are under 45,000 distinct CDR3 sequences, around 66% of which were seen just once. The ten most abundant clones make up under 20% of the sample.

Total RNA and DNA were co-extracted from around 18-30 mg of bulk tissue with the AllPrep DNA/RNA mini kit, without cell sorting. Material: liver tumor tissue from sampling region 2. Sample cell subset or site, as interpreted from the label and publication: tumor region T2, inferior pole. The receptors originated from a man aged 35-49 years with primary liver carcinoma and hepatitis B virus infection.

Details on this clonotype: One end of the junction varies from germline; a read error may be responsible. The V gene is TRBV6-6, the J gene TRBJ1-1; TRBD1 matches 8 bases. The germline gives CDR1 MNHNY, CDR2 SVGAGI (reference sequence). The CDR3 loop spans 14 amino acids. DNA of the CDR3: TGTGCTAGCAGCGAGACAGGGGTAAGGACTGAAGCTTTCTTT. Translated, it gives CASSETGVRTEAFF.

This sequence joins TRBV11-2 and TRBJ1-1; D ambiguous. Germline lookup yields CDR1 SGHAT and CDR2 FQNNGV. This CDR3 spans 15 amino acids. V lost 9 bases, J lost 10 bases, and 27 bases lay in between. The CDR3 DNA sequence: TGTGCCAGGAGCGGTAACCTTAAAGTGAACAGTGGAGCTTTCTTT. This codes for CARSGNLKVNSGAFF.

To note about this clonotype: At one boundary the junction diverges from the germline segment, which might be a read error. The chain combines TRBV6-5 with TRBJ1-2; D uncertain. There are 11 residues in the CDR3. Germline loops: CDR1 MNHEY, CDR2 SVGAGI. The chain's CDR3 is CASTVGRGYTF. The CDR3 region has the DNA TGTGCAAGCACCGTTGGGAGAGGCTACACCTTC.

This clonotype showed up just a few times. Its ends do not fully match the called genes, so a read error is possible. V and J are TRBV19 and TRBJ1-5; D is possibly TRBD1 (5 bases). Germline loops: CDR1 LNHDA, CDR2 SQIVND (reference sequence). CDR3 length equals 16 residues. CDR3: CASSILETVGNRPQHF. DNA of the CDR3: TGTGCCAGTAGTATCTTGGAGACAGTGGGGAATCGGCCCCAGCATTTT.

V and J are TRBV2 and TRBJ2-1; TRBD2 matches at 14 bases. The V gene's germline CDR1 is SNHLY and CDR2 FYNNEI. With 4 bases clipped from V and 13 bases from J, the junction kept 6 bases outside the gene matches. CDR3 length: 14 residues. As DNA, the CDR3 is TGTGCCAGCAGTGGACTAGCGGGAGGGGAGGATCAGTTCTTC. Protein sequence: CASSGLAGGEDQFF.

To note about this clonotype: Its ends do not fully match the called genes, so a read error is possible. This chain joins TRBV29-1 and TRBJ2-2; tentative D call: TRBD2 (5 bases). The CDR3 totals 14 residues. Germline values: CDR1 SQVTM, CDR2 ANQGSEA. CDR3 region: CSVLGPGSTWEQFF. The CDR3, as DNA: TGCAGCGTCCTCGGTCCGGGATCCACCTGGGAGCAGTTTTTT.

V gene TRBV29-1 combines with J gene TRBJ2-3, with D possibly TRBD2 on 6 matching bases. The germline gives CDR1 SQVTM, CDR2 ANQGSEA. The CDR3 consists of 15 residues. V was shortened by 3 bases and J by 14 bases, with 27 bases between the two germline ends. In DNA form, the CDR3 reads TGCAGCGTTGAGGGCGGGGCCGGCATCACAAATACGTGGTATTTT. Translated: CSVEGGAGITNTWYF.

Comments on this clonotype: At one of its ends the junction is not consistent with the germline gene, which may arise from a read error. V is TRBV12-3 or TRBV12-4 and J is TRBJ2-3; TRBD2 matches 9 bases. The CDR3 is 14 residues long. CDR3 nucleotide sequence: TGTACCAGCAGTTCGGCGGGAGGGCTCCCTACGCAGTATTTT. Amino acid sequence: CTSSSAGGLPTQYF.

In regard to this clonotype: Compared with germline, one end of the junction differs, possibly owing to a read error. This chain uses TRBV11-3 with TRBJ2-7; tentative D call: TRBD2 (5 bases). The length of the CDR3 is 14 residues. CDR1 SGHNT and CDR2 YENEEA come from the germline V gene. DNA of the CDR3: TGTGCCACTCAACAGAGGGTGACTTCCTATGAGCAGTACTTC. It translates to CATQQRVTSYEQYF.

This clonotype was detected only a few times. The junction and the germline gene differ at one end; a read error may be behind it. The chain uses TRBV7-6 and TRBJ2-1; 11 bases are a match to TRBD2. The germline CDR1 and CDR2 sequences are SGHVS and FNYEAQ. This CDR3 comprises 14 residues. The CDR3 region is CASSLAGGFNEQFF. The CDR3 nucleotides read TGTGCCAGCAGCCTAGCGGGAGGTTTCAATGAGCAGTTCTTC.

This clonotype was detected only a few times. This may be a read error, as it is one base from a much larger clone. The genes are TRBV7-9 and TRBJ1-5, with D unresolved. The CDR3 is 14 amino acids. Germline V lookup: CDR1 SEHNR, CDR2 FQNEAQ (reference sequence). V lost 4 bases to trimming and J lost 0 bases, with 7 bases between them. CDR3 in amino acids: CASSSDCSNQPQHF. In DNA form, the CDR3 reads TGTGCCAGCAGCTCAGACTGTAGCAATCAGCCCCAGCATTTT.

The genes are TRBV6-1 and TRBJ1-2; D gene unclear. Trimming cost V 2 bases and J 5 bases, with 9 bases left between them. This CDR3 has 13 amino acids. Per germline, CDR1 MNHNS and CDR2 SASEGT. Here the CDR3 DNA reads TGTGCCAGCAGTGAATGCGGGCCTTATGGCTACACCTTC. Its translation is CASSECGPYGYTF.

Concerning this clonotype itself: An end of the junction does not agree with germline; a read error may underlie this. This chain joins TRBV29-1 and TRBJ1-1, with 8 bases identical to TRBD1. The CDR3 covers 13 residues. From germline, CDR1 is SQVTM and CDR2 ANQGSEA. The CDR3 nucleotides are TGCTGCGTCAGGGGGCGCGGGGACACTGAAGCTTTGTTT. Its protein is CCVRGRGDTEALF.

For the CDR3, the DNA is TGCGCCAGCAGCTTGGTCGGGGGACTCTCAGAAGCTTTCTTT. Protein product: CASSLVGGLSEAFF. The V and J genes are TRBV5-1 and TRBJ1-1; weak D call: TRBD1 (5 bases). Germline CDR1 SGHRS, CDR2 YFSETQ. CDR3 length equals 14 residues. The germline V and J ends were trimmed by 0 bases and 8 bases, with 14 bases remaining between them.

Notes on this clonotype: At one end, the junction sequence differs from germline, possibly due to a read error. The chain joins TRBV7-9 to TRBJ2-7; possible D gene TRBD2, 5 bases. The CDR3 has 14 residues. Germline V lookup: CDR1 SEHNR, CDR2 FQNEAQ (reference sequence). The CDR3 coding sequence is TGTGCCAGCAGCTTAGGGGGTCCCAAAGGGAGCGAGTGCTTC. Its protein is CASSLGGPKGSECF.

A remark on this clonotype: One end of the junction does not line up with germline, which may come from a read error. The chain combines TRBV28 with TRBJ1-1; no firm D call. This CDR3 contains 13 residues. Per the germline V gene, CDR1 is MDHEN and CDR2 is SYDVKM. CDR3 DNA: TGTGCCAGCATCGACCGGGAGAACACTGAAGCTCTCTTT. Translation gives CASIDRENTEALF.

The CDR3 is CASSMGGGDNQPQHF. As DNA, the CDR3 is TGTGCCAGCAGCATGGGGGGAGGGGACAATCAGCCCCAGCATTTT. V is TRBV5-4 and J is TRBJ1-5; tentative D call: TRBD1 (5 bases). In germline, CDR1 is SGHNT, CDR2 YYREEE (reference sequence). The CDR3 length is 15 residues. The V gene lost 4 bases and the J gene lost 3 bases, with 14 bases spanning the gap.

As concerns this clonotype: In this CDR3 the conserved last residue, phenylalanine or tryptophan, is missing, so a read error is likely. The V call is TRBV11-2, the J call TRBJ2-1, with D possibly TRBD2 on 5 matching bases. Germline lookup yields CDR1 SGHAT and CDR2 FQNNGV. The CDR3 consists of 15 residues. The CDR3 sequence is CASSFSAPLDNKQFY. The CDR3 region has the DNA TGTGCCAGCAGCTTTAGCGCGCCACTCGACAATAAGCAGTTCTAC.

V gene TRBV12-3 or TRBV12-4 combines with J gene TRBJ2-3; D remains unclear. Deletions cut 6 bases from V and 6 bases from J, with 16 bases between. CDR3 size: 14 residues. The CDR3 spells CASRKGTVTDTQYF. The CDR3 bases are TGTGCCAGCAGAAAGGGAACAGTCACGGATACGCAGTATTTT.

Comments on this clonotype: An end of the junction differs from the germline gene, which may be a read error. The chain recombines TRBV6-5 with TRBJ2-6, with D possibly being TRBD1 (7 bases). Germline V gene data show CDR1 as MNHEY and CDR2 as SVGAGI. The CDR3 loop spans 15 amino acids. CDR3 amino acids: CASRYRGWGANVLTF. CDR3 DNA sequence: TGTGCCAGCAGATACAGGGGCTGGGGGGCCAACGTCCTAACTTTC.

Note on this clonotype: Its ends do not fully match the called genes, so a read error is possible. The rearrangement uses TRBV10-3 and TRBJ1-1; D is possibly TRBD1 (5 bases). CDR1 ENHRY and CDR2 SYGVKD come from the germline V gene. The CDR3 totals 15 residues. For the CDR3, the DNA is TGTGCTATCAATGACCGGCTTGGAGGGGACACTGAAGCTTTCTTT. This codes for CAINDRLGGDTEAFF.

About this clonotype: Germline and junction disagree at one end, which may indicate a read error. The chain couples TRBV5-6 to TRBJ2-2; D perhaps matches TRBD2 (6 bases). Germline CDR1 is SGHDT and CDR2 is YYEEEE. This CDR3 has 15 amino acids. The CDR3 coding sequence is TGTGCCAGCAGCTGGGGACTGATGAACACCGGGGAGTTGTTTTTT. Translating gives CASSWGLMNTGELFF.

To note about this clonotype: One end of the junction varies from germline; a read error may be responsible. The chain joins TRBV7-8 to TRBJ1-2; 9 bases are shared with TRBD1. This CDR3 is built from 15 residues. The germline V gene encodes CDR1 SGHVS and CDR2 FQNEAQ. The chain's CDR3 is CASSPRTGVNYSYTF. In DNA, the CDR3 is TGTGCCAGCAGTCCACGGACAGGGGTGAACTATAGCTACACCTTC.

A note on this clonotype: Being one base from a much bigger clone, this may be a read error. V and J are TRBV12-3 or TRBV12-4 and TRBJ1-1, with 10 bases that match TRBD1. The CDR3 extends over 15 amino acids. CDR3 loop: CAGSSDRGFNTEAFF. CDR3 nucleotides: TGTGCCGGCAGTTCGGACAGGGGGTTTAACACTGAAGCTTTCTTT.

Comments on this clonotype: A read error is likely, as this CDR3 ends without the conserved phenylalanine or tryptophan. The chain employs TRBV10-3 and TRBJ1-1; D remains ambiguous. CDR3 size: 12 residues. Germline CDR1 is ENHRY and CDR2 is SYGVKD. Here the CDR3 DNA reads TGTGCCGTCAGTGACCCGTCCACTGAAGCTTTCTCT. Translation: CAVSDPSTEAFS.

This clonotype was detected a few times. The junction does not match germline at one end; this may be a read error. The chain employs TRBV10-3 and TRBJ2-7; TRBD2 agrees at 10 bases. The V gene's germline CDR1 is ENHRY and CDR2 SYGVKD. This CDR3 is 15 amino acids long. The CDR3 nucleotides read TGTGTCATCAGCTATGGGACTAGCGACTCCTACGAGCAGTATTTC. Residues: CVISYGTSDSYEQYF.

This clonotype is a singleton in its sample. Lacking the conserved final phenylalanine or tryptophan, this CDR3 likely reflects a read error. The DNA is omitted, as the CDR3 cannot be located on it reliably, and the CDR3 follows TCRdb's listing. This chain joins TRBV12-3 or TRBV12-4 and TRBJ1-1. Inclusive of both ends, the CDR3 amounts to 13 amino acids. CDR3 amino acids: CASSFGMNIEAFS.

In the case of this clonotype: At one end the junction does not follow the germline gene, possibly because of a read error. The chain uses TRBV5-4 and TRBJ1-1; no reliable D call. This CDR3 has 14 amino acids. Germline V gives CDR1 SGHNT, CDR2 YYREEE (reference sequence). The CDR3 region has the DNA TGTACCAGCAGCTTGTATCCGGTGAACACTGAAGCTTTCTTT. It encodes CTSSLYPVNTEAFF.